This T cell receptor (beta chain) was recorded in a study of human T cells and chemical hapten exposure. On the study more broadly: Donors were sensitized with 2% DPC on the upper inner arm. Throughout a study of approximately 24 weeks, patients underwent weekly scalp administration of diphenylcyclopropenone doses. Alopecia areata, totalis or universalis affected patients, mainly female.

Time point meaning: pre-sensitization, week 0. The treatment here: therapeutic diphenylcyclopropenone sensitization with weekly scalp DPC. Unseparated into fractions, whole blood served as the source from which total RNA was extracted. One entry per CDR3 protein results from TCRdb running MiXCR on the RACE reads. This sample has roughly 380,000 distinct CDR3 sequences, with roughly 5.3% found just once. This TCR was recovered from a woman between 45 and 65 years old with alopecia areata. Some clones in this sample may be carry-over from other donors' samples. Sequenced material: whole blood, taken in connection with sensitization to the hapten diphenylcyclopropenone (DPC).

CDR3: CASSLWGRADEQYF. The CDR3 bases are TGTGCCAGCAGCTTATGGGGGAGGGCCGACGAGCAGTACTTC. The chain carries TRBV7-2 and TRBJ2-7, with 7 bases aligning to TRBD2. Unmatched junction bases numbered 6, after V lost 2 bases and J lost 5 bases. Germline values: CDR1 SGHTA, CDR2 FQGNSA. This CDR3 comprises 14 residues.